Below are 22 T cell receptor beta chains sequenced from a single sample in a study of blood T cell repertoires in COVID-19. Only in-frame clones appear in the TCRdb table, and some are missing; sequencing was by immunoSEQ multiplex PCR. The sample shows under 150,000 clones, 80% of them seen only once. Sequencing was performed on peripheral blood. The receptors were gathered from a man in his fifties or sixties with active or convalescent COVID-19.

This rearrangement joins TRBV9 to TRBJ2-1, with TRBD2 matching over 7 bases. Germline V gene data show CDR1 as SGDLS and CDR2 as YYNGEE. The CDR3 contains 17 residues. Trimming removed 0 bases from V and 6 bases from J; junction bases left unmatched: 12. As DNA, the CDR3 is TGTGCCAGCAGCGTAGCTCCGGGGGGAGTAATAGTCAATGAGCAGTTCTTC. This gives the protein CASSVAPGGVIVNEQFF.

V usage is TRBV7-2 and J usage is TRBJ2-7; tentatively, D is TRBD1 (5 bases). The germline CDR1 and CDR2 sequences are SGHTA and FQGNSA. This CDR3 has 14 amino acids. Deletions cut 6 bases from V and 2 bases from J, with 14 bases between. CDR3 sequence reads: CASSQRKGPYEQYF. CDR3 bases: TGTGCCAGCAGTCAACGAAAGGGGCCCTACGAGCAGTACTTC.

This clone was seen only once. CDR3 sequence: CASSVGGFANYGYTF. The CDR3 region has the DNA TGTGCCAGCAGCGTAGGAGGGTTTGCTAACTATGGCTACACCTTC. This chain joins TRBV9 and TRBJ1-2; no firm D call. CDR3 length: 15 amino acids. CDR1 and CDR2 (germline): SGDLS, YYNGEE. With 0 bases removed from V and 0 bases from J, the gap between germline ends came to 9 bases.

The J gene is TRBJ1-2, the V gene TRBV28; tentatively, D is TRBD1 (6 bases). With 3 bases removed from V and 8 bases from J, the gap between germline ends came to 22 bases. This CDR3 is built from 16 residues. The germline CDR1 and CDR2 sequences are MDHEN and SYDVKM. This chain's CDR3 is CASSFPYTSTGDGYTF. CDR3 coding DNA: TGTGCCAGCAGTTTTCCTTACACCTCGACAGGAGACGGCTACACCTTC.

The chain links TRBV23-1 to TRBJ2-6; 9 nucleotides align to TRBD1. TRBV23-1 qualifies as an ORF whose function is uncertain. Trimming cost V 0 bases and J 0 bases; bases outside gene matches: 3. The CDR3 loop spans 18 amino acids. CDR3 in amino acids: CASSQSRTGDSGANVLTF. CDR3 coding DNA: TGCGCCAGCAGTCAATCGAGGACAGGGGACTCTGGGGCCAACGTCCTGACTTTC.

J is TRBJ2-5 and V is TRBV18; 12 bases fit TRBD2. This CDR3 is built from 16 residues. Germline V gene sequence: CDR1 KGHSH, CDR2 LQKENI. V lost 3 bases, J lost 1 base, and 3 bases stayed unmatched. The CDR3 nucleotides read TGTGCCAGCTCACCCCGACTAGCGGGAGTCCAAGAGACCCAGTACTTC. This translates into CASSPRLAGVQETQYF.

V gene TRBV7-9 combines with J gene TRBJ1-2; D is unclear. The V end was cut by 5 bases, the J end by 2 bases, with 6 bases between. Per germline, CDR1 SEHNR and CDR2 FQNEAQ (reference sequence). The CDR3 runs 12 residues. The CDR3 spells CASSLPNYGYTF. In DNA form, the CDR3 reads TGTGCCAGCAGCCTCCCCAACTATGGCTACACCTTC.

J is TRBJ1-5 and V is TRBV30; perhaps TRBD1 as D (6 bases). CDR1 GTSNPN and CDR2 SVGIG come from the germline V gene (reference sequence). V shed 1 base and J shed 6 bases, with 10 bases lying between them. This CDR3 is built from 13 residues. The DNA of the CDR3 is TGTGCCTGGAGTGAACAGGGCGGTCAGCCCCAGCATTTT. Translating gives CAWSEQGGQPQHF.

The chain is built from TRBV2 and TRBJ2-7, with 9 bases matching TRBD2. Germline lookup yields CDR1 SNHLY and CDR2 FYNNEI. The CDR3 spans 15 residues. The junction had 11 bases not matched to a gene; V was cut back by 6 bases and J by 5 bases. CDR3 coding DNA: TGTGCCAGCAGGAGGACTAGCGTTGATTTCAACGAGCAGTACTTC. This codes for CASRRTSVDFNEQYF.

The V gene is TRBV7-3, the J gene TRBJ2-1; D is undetermined. CDR3 size: 18 residues. The V and J ends lost 5 bases and 0 bases respectively, with 20 bases between them. CDR1 SGHTA and CDR2 FQGTGA come from the germline V gene. The CDR3 bases are TGTGCCAGCAGCCAATCTCTGGTGGCACCTTCCTCCTACAATGAGCAGTTCTTC. Encoded protein: CASSQSLVAPSSYNEQFF. Drawing the rest from reference TRBV7-3 and TRBJ2-1, the complete variable domain is GAGVSQTPSNKVTEKGKYVELRCDPISGHTALYWYRQSLGQGPEFLIYFQGTGAADDSGLPNDRFFAVRPEGSVSTLKIQRTERGDSAVYLCASSQSLVAPSSYNEQFFGPGTRLTVL.

In DNA, the CDR3 is TGTGCCAGCAGTATCGGACATGGTGAGGAACTGTTTTTT. Translating it yields CASSIGHGEELFF. The chain is built from TRBV12-3 or TRBV12-4 and TRBJ1-4; D is possibly TRBD1 (5 bases). The length of the CDR3 is 13 residues. V was shortened by 5 bases and J by 12 bases, with 16 bases between the two germline ends.

The count of this clone is one. The V and J genes are TRBV19 and TRBJ2-1; 10 bases match TRBD2. V dropped 6 bases and J dropped 9; count of bases not matched to a gene: 8. The CDR3 has 14 residues. Germline CDR1 and CDR2: LNHDA and SQIVND (reference sequence). The CDR3 loop is CASRRAGGGGEQFF. The CDR3 DNA reads as TGTGCCAGTAGGCGAGCGGGAGGGGGGGGTGAGCAGTTCTTC. Full variable domain (missing parts from reference TRBV19 and TRBJ2-1): DGGITQSPKYLFRKEGQNVTLSCEQNLNHDAMYWYRQDPGQGLRLIYYSQIVNDFQKGDIAEGYSVSREKKESFPLTVTSAQKNPTAFYLCASRRAGGGGEQFFGPGTRLTVL.

This chain uses TRBV10-3 with TRBJ2-1; no clear D. Germline V gene data show CDR1 as ENHRY and CDR2 as SYGVKD. The CDR3 loop spans 12 amino acids. The V and J ends lost 4 bases and 8 bases respectively, with 9 bases between them. The CDR3 sequence: CAISAAVDEQFF. In DNA form, the CDR3 reads TGTGCCATCAGTGCCGCTGTAGATGAGCAGTTCTTC.

V gene TRBV4-1 combines with J gene TRBJ1-1, with no clear D. Germline V gene data show CDR1 as MGHRA and CDR2 as YSYEKL. Between the trimmed V and J ends, which lost 0 bases and 3 bases, there was a span of 8 bases. This CDR3 region has 14 residues. CDR3 amino acids: CASSQDRGYTEAFF. CDR3 nucleotides: TGCGCCAGCAGCCAAGATCGTGGCTACACTGAAGCTTTCTTT.

CDR3 nucleotide sequence: TGTGCCAGCAGTGAGACTAGGGAGCAGACCCAGTACTTC. Translating it yields CASSETREQTQYF. The chain couples TRBV2 to TRBJ2-5, with D perhaps matching TRBD2 (6 bases). Trimming stripped 3 bases from V and 6 bases from J, with 11 bases between. The CDR3 has 13 amino acids. Germline V gene sequence: CDR1 SNHLY, CDR2 FYNNEI.

This clone was seen only once. The gene calls are TRBV5-1 and TRBJ2-1, with no clear D. The CDR3 spans 11 residues. CDR1 is SGHRS and CDR2 is YFSETQ in the germline V gene. Deletions cut 5 bases from V and 5 bases from J, with 5 bases between. The CDR3 region is CASSPDNEQFF. The CDR3 bases are TGCGCCAGCAGTCCGGACAATGAGCAGTTCTTC.

Concerning this clone itself: Germline and junction disagree at one end, which may indicate a read error. The genes are TRBV6-5 and TRBJ2-7; D not certain. The germline V gene has CDR1 MNHEY and CDR2 SVGAGI. This CDR3 has 10 residues. DNA of the CDR3: TGTGCCAGCAGCTACTACGAGCAGTACTTC. Translated, it gives CASSYYEQYF.

This clone has a handful of counts. The chain links TRBV28 to TRBJ2-7; D possibly corresponds to TRBD1 (6 bases). Germline CDR1 MDHEN, CDR2 SYDVKM. Trimming shortened V by 4 bases and J by 2 bases, and 18 bases separated the two germline ends. The CDR3 spans 16 residues. The CDR3 DNA reads TGTGCCAGCAGTTCCCTTGTGGACAGTCCGACCTACGAGCAGTACTTC. This gives the protein CASSSLVDSPTYEQYF.

The gene calls are TRBV5-1 and TRBJ1-3; D unresolved. Germline V gives CDR1 SGHRS, CDR2 YFSETQ. The CDR3 is made up of 12 amino acids. V was shortened by 6 bases and J by 4 bases, with 8 bases between the two germline ends. DNA of the CDR3: TGCGCCAGCAAAGAGGAGGGAAACACCATATATTTT. Amino acid sequence: CASKEEGNTIYF.

Only one count was recorded for this clone. The V and J genes are TRBV28 and TRBJ1-1, with D hard to call. CDR1 and CDR2 (germline): MDHEN, SYDVKM. The V end lost 6 bases, the J end lost 6 bases, and 11 bases lay between the germline ends. CDR3 length: 12 amino acids. The CDR3 DNA is TGTGCCAGCAGCCTTCTAACGTCTGAAGCTTTCTTT. Translation: CASSLLTSEAFF.

A few counts support this clone. The chain carries TRBV19 and TRBJ1-5, with a possible D match to TRBD1 (5 bases). The V end lost 0 bases, the J end lost 1 base, and 16 bases lay between the germline ends. CDR3 size: 18 residues. Per the germline V gene, CDR1 is LNHDA and CDR2 is SQIVND (reference sequence). The CDR3: CASSIEFMGGTSNQPQHF. The CDR3 DNA reads TGTGCCAGTAGTATAGAATTTATGGGGGGAACGAGCAATCAGCCCCAGCATTTT.

The chain is built from TRBV29-1 and TRBJ1-2, with TRBD1 matching 7 bases. The CDR3 extends over 11 amino acids. V gave up 4 bases and J gave up 10 bases; unmatched junction bases: 6. Looked up from germline, CDR1 is SQVTM and CDR2 is ANQGSEA. In DNA, the CDR3 is TGCAGCGTTGGACAGGGCGCGAACTACACCTTC. Its protein is CSVGQGANYTF.